Listed below are T cell receptor beta chains from one sample, sequenced in a study of tumor-infiltrating lymphocytes in localized non-small cell lung cancer. Sequenced by immunoSEQ multiplex PCR; TCRdb stores in-frame clones only, minus some. The sample lists roughly 5,400 clones, around 67% seen once, with roughly 13% in the top ten. What was sequenced was uninvolved lung tissue not adjacent to the tumor. These receptors all stem from a human donor with non-small cell lung cancer. Both conserved end residues are part of each CDR3. The D gene is left open where the match is weak. The listing skips clone size in some rows; elsewhere it reads once, few, many or a size class.

clone size: once; V gene: TRBV9; J gene: TRBJ2-5; D gene: TRBD2; CDR3 DNA: TGTGCCAGCAGCGCCGCGGGACTAGCATCCGAGACCCAGTACTTC; CDR3 protein: CASSAAGLASETQYF
clone size: few; V gene: TRBV27; J gene: TRBJ2-7; D gene: -; CDR3 DNA: TGTGCCAGCAGTTTTCACGACAGGTACGAGCAGTACTTC; CDR3 protein: CASSFHDRYEQYF
clone size: -; V gene: TRBV28; J gene: TRBJ2-7; D gene: -; CDR3 DNA: TGTGCCAGCAGAAAACGGGGATACGAGCAGTACTTC; CDR3 protein: CASRKRGYEQYF
clone size: -; V gene: TRBV7-2; J gene: TRBJ1-3; D gene: TRBD1; CDR3 DNA: TGTGCCAGCAGCTTAGTAGCAGGGGGCACTGGAAACACCATATATTTT; CDR3 protein: CASSLVAGGTGNTIYF
clone size: -; V gene: TRBV2; J gene: TRBJ2-3; D gene: TRBD2; CDR3 DNA: TGTGCCAGCACCAGGGAGCGGGGGGTTGATACGCAGTATTTT; CDR3 protein: CASTRERGVDTQYF
clone size: -; V gene: TRBV11-2; J gene: TRBJ2-7; D gene: -; CDR3 DNA: TGTGCCAGCAGCCTAAATAGGGGCGAGCAGTACTTC; CDR3 protein: CASSLNRGEQYF
clone size: -; V gene: TRBV19; J gene: TRBJ1-1; D gene: -; CDR3 DNA: TGTGCCAGTACTAACAGGGACACTGAAGCTTTCTTT; CDR3 protein: CASTNRDTEAFF
clone size: -; V gene: TRBV7-2; J gene: TRBJ1-2; D gene: -; CDR3 DNA: TGTGCCAGCAGCTTAATCAGCCGGGCTGGGGACTATGGCTACACCTTC; CDR3 protein: CASSLISRAGDYGYTF
clone size: -; V gene: TRBV30; J gene: TRBJ2-2; D gene: TRBD2; CDR3 DNA: TGTGCCTGGAAGATGGGACTAGCTTCGAACACCGGGGAGCTGTTTTTT; CDR3 protein: CAWKMGLASNTGELFF
clone size: few; V gene: TRBV20-1; J gene: TRBJ1-1; D gene: -; CDR3 DNA: TGCAGTGCTTCAGGGAGTCCGGACGCTTTCTTT; CDR3 protein: CSASGSPDAFF
clone size: once; V gene: TRBV1; J gene: TRBJ2-3; D gene: -; CDR3 DNA: TGCACCAGCAGCCAACCTAAGCGGGAGTACACAGATACGCAGTATTTT; CDR3 protein: CTSSQPKREYTDTQYF
clone size: -; V gene: TRBV29-1; J gene: TRBJ1-2; D gene: -; CDR3 DNA: TGCAGCGTTGAAACTTGGACAGTGTATGGTGGCTACACCTTC; CDR3 protein: CSVETWTVYGGYTF
clone size: -; V gene: TRBV30; J gene: TRBJ1-5; D gene: -; CDR3 DNA: TGTGCCTGGAGTGTAGGGGGGGCTAGGTATCAGCCCCAGCATTTT; CDR3 protein: CAWSVGGARYQPQHF
clone size: few; V gene: TRBV30; J gene: TRBJ2-7; D gene: -; CDR3 DNA: TGTGCCTGGAGTGGAGGGGACTACGAGCAGTACTTC; CDR3 protein: CAWSGGDYEQYF
clone size: -; V gene: TRBV9; J gene: TRBJ1-3; D gene: -; CDR3 DNA: TGTGCCAGCAGCGTAGGGGGGGGGAACACCGAGACTGAGGGAAACACCATATATTTT; CDR3 protein: CASSVGGGNTETEGNTIYF
clone size: -; V gene: TRBV5-1; J gene: TRBJ2-7; D gene: -; CDR3 DNA: TGCGCCAGCAGCTCGATTCCTCCCGGAGCTGGGGGATACGAGCAGTACTTC; CDR3 protein: CASSSIPPGAGGYEQYF
clone size: -; V gene: TRBV7-6; J gene: TRBJ2-7; D gene: -; CDR3 DNA: TGTGCCAGCAGCTTAATGGCTAACTACGAGCAGTACTTC; CDR3 protein: CASSLMANYEQYF
clone size: few; V gene: TRBV30; J gene: TRBJ1-2; D gene: -; CDR3 DNA: TGTGCCTTTCACGGGGCACTTCGGTATGGTGGCTACACCTTC; CDR3 protein: CAFHGALRYGGYTF
clone size: -; V gene: TRBV29-1; J gene: TRBJ2-7; D gene: -; CDR3 DNA: TGCAGCGTTCGGCTCCGGGGTAGAGCCTACGAGCAGTACTTC; CDR3 protein: CSVRLRGRAYEQYF
clone size: -; V gene: TRBV5-1; J gene: TRBJ2-5; D gene: -; CDR3 DNA: TGCGCCAGCAGCTTGCGAGAACAAGAGACCCAGTACTTC; CDR3 protein: CASSLREQETQYF
clone size: few; V gene: TRBV25-1; J gene: TRBJ1-4; D gene: -; CDR3 DNA: TGTGCCAGCAGCGGATACGGGGGGTTCACTAATGAAAAACTGTTTTTT; CDR3 protein: CASSGYGGFTNEKLFF
clone size: -; V gene: TRBV11-2; J gene: TRBJ1-1; D gene: -; CDR3 DNA: TGTGCCAGCAGCTCAAGGGGGGTTACGCCTCCTGAAGCTTTCTTT; CDR3 protein: CASSSRGVTPPEAFF
clone size: -; V gene: TRBV6-1; J gene: TRBJ2-5; D gene: -; CDR3 DNA: TGTGCCAGCAGTGCGGAAAATGGCCGGGCTACCCAGTACTTC; CDR3 protein: CASSAENGRATQYF
clone size: -; V gene: TRBV30; J gene: TRBJ2-7; D gene: -; CDR3 DNA: TGTGCCTGGAGTGTAAGTTCCTACGAGCAGTACTTC; CDR3 protein: CAWSVSSYEQYF
clone size: medium-sized; V gene: TRBV5-1; J gene: TRBJ2-7; D gene: TRBD2; CDR3 DNA: TGCGCCAGCAGCTTGGGCGGGAGTAGGAACGAGCAGTACTTC; CDR3 protein: CASSLGGSRNEQYF
clone size: -; V gene: TRBV5-1; J gene: TRBJ2-7; D gene: TRBD2; CDR3 DNA: TGCGCCAGCAGCCCCAGCGGGGGGCCCTACGAGCAGTACTTC; CDR3 protein: CASSPSGGPYEQYF
clone size: -; V gene: TRBV11-3; J gene: TRBJ1-2; D gene: -; CDR3 DNA: TGTGCCAGCAGATCCCTTGGGATGCGCACCTTC; CDR3 protein: CASRSLGMRTF
clone size: -; V gene: TRBV30; J gene: TRBJ2-7; D gene: TRBD2; CDR3 DNA: TGTGCCTGGAGAAAGCGGGAGTACTACGAGCAGTACTTC; CDR3 protein: CAWRKREYYEQYF
clone size: -; V gene: TRBV30; J gene: TRBJ1-2; D gene: -; CDR3 DNA: TGTGCCTGGAGTCCCGGGACCTGGGAGGTAGAGGGCTACACCTTC; CDR3 protein: CAWSPGTWEVEGYTF
clone size: -; V gene: TRBV4-1; J gene: TRBJ2-5; D gene: -; CDR3 DNA: TGCGCCAGCAGCCAAGATTTTCCGCGAGGAGAGACCCAGTACTTC; CDR3 protein: CASSQDFPRGETQYF
clone size: -; V gene: TRBV29-1; J gene: TRBJ1-1; D gene: -; CDR3 DNA: TGCAGCGTTGACGGCAGTCCGAACACTGAAGCTTTCTTT; CDR3 protein: CSVDGSPNTEAFF
clone size: -; V gene: TRBV30; J gene: TRBJ2-5; D gene: -; CDR3 DNA: TGTGCCTGGAGTGTAGTAGAGACCCAGTACTTC; CDR3 protein: CAWSVVETQYF
clone size: few; V gene: TRBV5-4; J gene: TRBJ1-4; D gene: -; CDR3 DNA: TGCGCCAGCAGCCAAGGGGTGTTTGGGGGTTCTGAAAAACTGTTTTTT; CDR3 protein: CASSQGVFGGSEKLFF
clone size: -; V gene: TRBV7-2; J gene: TRBJ1-3; D gene: -; CDR3 DNA: TGTGCCAGCAGCTTAGTTTTGGGAAACACCATATATTTT; CDR3 protein: CASSLVLGNTIYF
clone size: -; V gene: TRBV30; J gene: TRBJ1-4; D gene: -; CDR3 DNA: TGTGCCTGGAGTGTCGGGGCTTTCCGTAATGAAAAACTGTTTTTT; CDR3 protein: CAWSVGAFRNEKLFF
clone size: few; V gene: TRBV10-3; J gene: TRBJ1-4; D gene: -; CDR3 DNA: TGTGCCTCGAGAAACCCGGGTTCTAATGAAAAACTGTTTTTT; CDR3 protein: CASRNPGSNEKLFF
clone size: few; V gene: TRBV6-1; J gene: TRBJ1-1; D gene: TRBD1; CDR3 DNA: TGTGCCACTCAGCCAAATGAGGGGGCGCGGATTGAAGCTTTCTTT; CDR3 protein: CATQPNEGARIEAFF
clone size: -; V gene: TRBV28; J gene: TRBJ1-4; D gene: TRBD1; CDR3 DNA: TGTGCCAGCAGCCACGGGACAGCTTATGAAAAACTGTTTTTT; CDR3 protein: CASSHGTAYEKLFF
clone size: -; V gene: TRBV14; J gene: TRBJ1-4; D gene: TRBD1; CDR3 DNA: TGTGCCAGCAGCCTCGGGACAGCTAATGAAAAACTGTTTTTT; CDR3 protein: CASSLGTANEKLFF
clone size: -; V gene: TRBV2; J gene: TRBJ2-7; D gene: -; CDR3 DNA: TGTGCCAGCAGTCCAGCGGTAGATCAGTACTTC; CDR3 protein: CASSPAVDQYF
clone size: -; V gene: TRBV4-2; J gene: TRBJ1-1; D gene: -; CDR3 DNA: TGTGCCAGCAGGACAGACCTGAACACTGAAGCTTTCTTT; CDR3 protein: CASRTDLNTEAFF
clone size: once; V gene: TRBV9; J gene: TRBJ1-5; D gene: -; CDR3 DNA: TGTGCCAGCAGCGTAGCAGGGTTCAGCAATCAGCCCCAGCATTTT; CDR3 protein: CASSVAGFSNQPQHF
clone size: large; V gene: TRBV13; J gene: TRBJ2-3; D gene: -; CDR3 DNA: TGTGCCAGCAGCTTAGGACTAACAGATACGCAGTATTTT; CDR3 protein: CASSLGLTDTQYF
clone size: once; V gene: TRBV30; J gene: TRBJ2-5; D gene: -; CDR3 DNA: TGTGCCTGGAGTGTTCCGGCCTCCGTGAAGACCCAGTACTTC; CDR3 protein: CAWSVPASVKTQYF
clone size: -; V gene: TRBV29-1; J gene: TRBJ2-1; D gene: -; CDR3 DNA: TGCAGCGTTGCCGAAACAGGAGAGCAGTTCTTC; CDR3 protein: CSVAETGEQFF
clone size: -; V gene: TRBV5-4; J gene: TRBJ1-2; D gene: -; CDR3 DNA: TGTGCCAGCGCGGCGGGGGGGCGCGGTGGCTACACCTTC; CDR3 protein: CASAAGGRGGYTF
clone size: few; V gene: TRBV2; J gene: TRBJ2-1; D gene: TRBD2; CDR3 DNA: TGTGCCAGCAGGGGACTAGCGGCCTACAATGAGCAGTTCTTC; CDR3 protein: CASRGLAAYNEQFF
clone size: -; V gene: TRBV11-1; J gene: TRBJ2-1; D gene: -; CDR3 DNA: TGTGCCAGCAGCACTAGGACCAGATACAATGAGCAGTTCTTC; CDR3 protein: CASSTRTRYNEQFF
clone size: -; V gene: TRBV19; J gene: TRBJ1-1; D gene: -; CDR3 DNA: TGTGCCAGTAGTGCAAACCATCCGGGGGTCAACACTGAAGCTTTCTTT; CDR3 protein: CASSANHPGVNTEAFF
clone size: -; V gene: TRBV2; J gene: TRBJ1-2; D gene: TRBD1; CDR3 DNA: TGTGCCAGCAGTGAAACCTCGCGGCAGGGGGGTGGCTACACCTTC; CDR3 protein: CASSETSRQGGGYTF
clone size: large; V gene: TRBV30; J gene: TRBJ2-2; D gene: TRBD1; CDR3 DNA: TGTGCCTGGAGGGCTGGGACAGCCGGGGAGCTGTTTTTT; CDR3 protein: CAWRAGTAGELFF
clone size: -; V gene: TRBV9; J gene: TRBJ2-7; D gene: -; CDR3 DNA: TGTGCCAGCAGCCCTGGGGCAGGGGAACTCTACGAGCAGTACTTC; CDR3 protein: CASSPGAGELYEQYF
clone size: once; V gene: TRBV6-6; J gene: TRBJ1-1; D gene: -; CDR3 DNA: TGTGCCAGCAGTTACAGGGGACTGAACACTGAAGCTTTCTTT; CDR3 protein: CASSYRGLNTEAFF
clone size: -; V gene: TRBV4-2; J gene: TRBJ2-1; D gene: -; CDR3 DNA: TGTGCCAGCAGCCAACGGTGGGGCTCCTACAATGAGCAGTTCTTC; CDR3 protein: CASSQRWGSYNEQFF
clone size: -; V gene: TRBV28; J gene: TRBJ2-3; D gene: TRBD2; CDR3 DNA: TGTGCCAGCAGTTTCTCTCCAGGGCAGCGGGAGGTAACAGATACGCAGTATTTT; CDR3 protein: CASSFSPGQREVTDTQYF